The sequence of this TCR beta chain was determined in a study of CD8+ T cells in alopecia areata. The CDR3 runs 17 residues. V dropped 2 bases and J dropped 2 bases, with 17 bases sitting between them. Germline CDR1 KGHSH, CDR2 LQKENI. The study team obtained lesional scalp punch biopsies and peripheral blood from alopecia areata patients. In each case, RNA was isolated and then reverse transcribed into cDNA as the sequencing template. The data were produced by immunoSEQ multiplex PCR, yet TCRdb's version contains in-frame clones alone and is incomplete. The data hold about 15,000 clones, with roughly three fifths observed a single time.

The chain combines TRBV18 with TRBJ2-3, with D unclear. The sequenced sample was skin. The origin of this receptor is a human donor with alopecia areata. The CDR3 DNA sequence: TGTGCCAGCTCACCATGGGTCTACCCATCCGTCACAGATACGCAGTATTTT. It encodes CASSPWVYPSVTDTQYF. Variable domain in full (rest from reference TRBV18 and TRBJ2-3): NAGVMQNPRHLVRRRGQEARLRCSPMKGHSHVYWYRQLPEEGLKFMVYLQKENIIDESGMPKERFSAEFPKEGPSILRIQQVVRGDSAAYFCASSPWVYPSVTDTQYFGPGTRLTVL.